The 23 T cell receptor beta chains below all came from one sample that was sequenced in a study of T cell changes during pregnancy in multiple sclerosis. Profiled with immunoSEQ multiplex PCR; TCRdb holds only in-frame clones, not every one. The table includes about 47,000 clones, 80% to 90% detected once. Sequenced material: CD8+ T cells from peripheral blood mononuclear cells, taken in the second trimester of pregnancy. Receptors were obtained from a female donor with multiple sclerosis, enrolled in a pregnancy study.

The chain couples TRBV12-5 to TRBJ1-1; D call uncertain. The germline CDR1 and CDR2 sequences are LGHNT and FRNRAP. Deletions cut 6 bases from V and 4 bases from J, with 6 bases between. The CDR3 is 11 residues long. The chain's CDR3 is CASGEGTEAFF. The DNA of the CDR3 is TGTGCTAGTGGGGAGGGCACTGAAGCTTTCTTT.

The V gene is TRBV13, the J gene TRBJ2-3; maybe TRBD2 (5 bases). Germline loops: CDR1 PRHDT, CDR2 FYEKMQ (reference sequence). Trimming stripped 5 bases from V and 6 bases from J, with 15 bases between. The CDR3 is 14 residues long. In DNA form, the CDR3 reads TGTGCCAGCAGCCTTCCGGACCCGGGGGATACGCAGTATTTT. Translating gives CASSLPDPGDTQYF. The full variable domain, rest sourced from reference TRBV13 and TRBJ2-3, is AAGVIQSPRHLIKEKRETATLKCYPIPRHDTVYWYQQGPGQDPQFLISFYEKMQSDKGSIPDRFSAQQFSDYHSELNMSSLELGDSALYFCASSLPDPGDTQYFGPGTRLTVL.

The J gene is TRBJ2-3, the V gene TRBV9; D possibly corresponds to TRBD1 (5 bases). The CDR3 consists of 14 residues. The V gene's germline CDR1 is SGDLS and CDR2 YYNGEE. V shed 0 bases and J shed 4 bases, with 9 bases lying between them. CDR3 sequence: CASSVEGQADTQYF. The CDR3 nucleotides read TGTGCCAGCAGCGTAGAGGGGCAGGCAGATACGCAGTATTTT.

CDR3 in amino acids: CASVQGGEQYF. CDR3 DNA sequence: TGTGCTAGTGTTCAGGGAGGGGAGCAGTACTTC. V is TRBV12-5 and J is TRBJ2-7, with 7 nucleotides matching TRBD2. The CDR3 is 11 residues long. Germline V gene lookup returns CDR1 LGHNT and CDR2 FRNRAP. The trim removed 7 bases at V and 7 bases at J, leaving 4 bases unmatched.

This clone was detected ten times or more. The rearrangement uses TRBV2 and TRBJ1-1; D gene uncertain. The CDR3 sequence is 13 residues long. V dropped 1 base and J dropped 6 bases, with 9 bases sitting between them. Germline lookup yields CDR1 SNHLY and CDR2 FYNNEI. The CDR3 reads CASSEGQTSEAFF. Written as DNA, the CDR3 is TGTGCCAGCAGTGAAGGGCAAACCTCTGAAGCTTTCTTT.

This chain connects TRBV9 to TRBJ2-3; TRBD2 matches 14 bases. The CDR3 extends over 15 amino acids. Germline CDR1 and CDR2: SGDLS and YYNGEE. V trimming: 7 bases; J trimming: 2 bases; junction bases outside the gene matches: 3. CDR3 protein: CASGLAGGLTDTQYF. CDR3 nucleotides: TGTGCCAGCGGACTAGCGGGGGGCCTCACAGATACGCAGTATTTT.

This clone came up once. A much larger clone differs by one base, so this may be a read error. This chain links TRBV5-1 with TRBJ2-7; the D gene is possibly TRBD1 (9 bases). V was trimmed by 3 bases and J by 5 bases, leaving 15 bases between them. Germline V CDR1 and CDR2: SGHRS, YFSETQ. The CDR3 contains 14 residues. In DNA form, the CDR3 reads TGCGCCAGCAGCTCGGACAGGGGACTAGACGAGCAGTACTTC. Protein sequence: CASSSDRGLDEQYF.

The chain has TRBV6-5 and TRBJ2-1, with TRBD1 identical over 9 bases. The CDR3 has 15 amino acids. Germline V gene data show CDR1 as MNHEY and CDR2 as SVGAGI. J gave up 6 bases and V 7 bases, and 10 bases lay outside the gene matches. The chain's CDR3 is CASNSGTGISNEQFF. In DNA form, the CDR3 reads TGTGCCAGCAACTCCGGGACAGGGATAAGCAATGAGCAGTTCTTC.

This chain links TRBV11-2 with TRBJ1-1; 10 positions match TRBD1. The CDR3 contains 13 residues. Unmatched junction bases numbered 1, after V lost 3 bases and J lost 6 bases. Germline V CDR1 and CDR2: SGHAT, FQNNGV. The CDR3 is CASSFGQGAEAFF. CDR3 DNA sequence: TGTGCCAGCAGCTTCGGACAGGGGGCTGAAGCTTTCTTT. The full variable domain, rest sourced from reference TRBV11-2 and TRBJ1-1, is EAGVAQSPRYKIIEKRQSVAFWCNPISGHATLYWYQQILGQGPKLLIQFQNNGVVDDSQLPKDRFSAERLKGVDSTLKIQPAKLEDSAVYLCASSFGQGAEAFFGQGTRLTVV.

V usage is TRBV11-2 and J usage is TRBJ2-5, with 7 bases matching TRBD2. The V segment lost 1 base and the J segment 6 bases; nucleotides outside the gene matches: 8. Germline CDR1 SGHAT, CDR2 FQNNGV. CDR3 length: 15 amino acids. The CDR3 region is CASSLGAGEPKTQYF. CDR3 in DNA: TGTGCCAGCAGCTTAGGGGCGGGGGAGCCGAAGACCCAGTACTTC.

The CDR3 DNA is TGCGCCAGCAGCCCCGGAAGAGAGCGGGACGAGCAGTACTTC. It yields the protein CASSPGRERDEQYF. The V and J genes are TRBV4-1 and TRBJ2-7, with D possibly matching TRBD2 (6 bases). Trimming cost V 4 bases and J 5 bases, with 15 bases left between them. CDR3 length: 14 amino acids. The germline V gene has CDR1 MGHRA and CDR2 YSYEKL.

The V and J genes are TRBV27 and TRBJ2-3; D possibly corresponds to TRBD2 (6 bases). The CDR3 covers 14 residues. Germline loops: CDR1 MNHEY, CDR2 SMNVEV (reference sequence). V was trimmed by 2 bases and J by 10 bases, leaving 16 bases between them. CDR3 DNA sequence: TGTGCCAGCAGTTTAGCCCCTGGAGGGACTGCGCAGTATTTT. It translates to CASSLAPGGTAQYF.

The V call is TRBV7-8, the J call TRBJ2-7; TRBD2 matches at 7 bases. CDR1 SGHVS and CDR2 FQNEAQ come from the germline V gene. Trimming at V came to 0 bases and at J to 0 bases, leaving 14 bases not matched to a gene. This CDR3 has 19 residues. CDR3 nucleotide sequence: TGTGCCAGCAGCTTAGCGAGACGGGGGGAGGGCAAAATCTCCTACGAGCAGTACTTC. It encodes CASSLARRGEGKISYEQYF.

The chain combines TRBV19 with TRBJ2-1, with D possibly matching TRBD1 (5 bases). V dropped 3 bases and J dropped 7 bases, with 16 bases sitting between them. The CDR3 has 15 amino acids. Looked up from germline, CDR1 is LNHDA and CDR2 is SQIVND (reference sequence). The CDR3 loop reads CASSMGPGPRNEQFF. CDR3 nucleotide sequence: TGTGCCAGTAGTATGGGGCCAGGCCCGCGGAATGAGCAGTTCTTC. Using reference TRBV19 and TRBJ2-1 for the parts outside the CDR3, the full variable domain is DGGITQSPKYLFRKEGQNVTLSCEQNLNHDAMYWYRQDPGQGLRLIYYSQIVNDFQKGDIAEGYSVSREKKESFPLTVTSAQKNPTAFYLCASSMGPGPRNEQFFGPGTRLTVL.

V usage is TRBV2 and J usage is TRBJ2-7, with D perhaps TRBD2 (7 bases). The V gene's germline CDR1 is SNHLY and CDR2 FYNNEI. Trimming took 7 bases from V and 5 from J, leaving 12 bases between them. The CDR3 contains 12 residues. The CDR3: CASIGGQNEQYF. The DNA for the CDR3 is TGTGCCAGCATCGGGGGGCAGAACGAGCAGTACTTC.

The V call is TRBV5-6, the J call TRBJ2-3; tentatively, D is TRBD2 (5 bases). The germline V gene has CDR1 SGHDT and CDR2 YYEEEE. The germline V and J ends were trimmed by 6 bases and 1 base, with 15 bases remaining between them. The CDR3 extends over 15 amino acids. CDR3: CASNLSPAGTDTQYF. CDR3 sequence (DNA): TGTGCCAGCAACCTGAGTCCAGCGGGCACAGATACGCAGTATTTT.

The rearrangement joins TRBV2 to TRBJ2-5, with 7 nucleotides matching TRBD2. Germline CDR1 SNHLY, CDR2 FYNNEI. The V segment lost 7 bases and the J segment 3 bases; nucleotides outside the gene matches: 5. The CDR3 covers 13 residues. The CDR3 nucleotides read TGTGCCAGCATCGGGGGGACGAAAGAGACCCAGTACTTC. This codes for CASIGGTKETQYF.

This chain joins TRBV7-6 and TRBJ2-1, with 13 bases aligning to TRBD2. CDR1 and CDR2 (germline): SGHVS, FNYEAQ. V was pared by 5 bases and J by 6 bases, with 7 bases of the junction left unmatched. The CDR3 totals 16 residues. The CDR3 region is CASSPTGTSGVNEQFF. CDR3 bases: TGTGCCAGCAGCCCCACCGGGACTAGCGGGGTCAATGAGCAGTTCTTC.

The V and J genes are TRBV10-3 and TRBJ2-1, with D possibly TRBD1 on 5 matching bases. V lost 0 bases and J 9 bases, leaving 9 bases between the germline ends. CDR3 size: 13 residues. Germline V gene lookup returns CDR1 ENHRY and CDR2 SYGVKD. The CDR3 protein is CAISESGRGEQFF. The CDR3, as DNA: TGTGCCATCAGTGAGTCGGGTAGGGGTGAGCAGTTCTTC.

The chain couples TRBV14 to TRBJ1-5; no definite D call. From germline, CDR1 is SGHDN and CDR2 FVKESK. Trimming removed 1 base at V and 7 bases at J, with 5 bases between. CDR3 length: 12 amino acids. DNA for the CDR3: TGTGCCAGCAGCCAAGGGGCACAGCCCCAGCATTTT. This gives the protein CASSQGAQPQHF.

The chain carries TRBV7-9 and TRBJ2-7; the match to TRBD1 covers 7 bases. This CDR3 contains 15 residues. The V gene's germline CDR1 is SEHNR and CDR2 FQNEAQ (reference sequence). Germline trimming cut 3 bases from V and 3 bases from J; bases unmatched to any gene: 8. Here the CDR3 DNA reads TGTGCCAGCAGCTTCTCACCTACAGGGGACTACGAGCAGTACTTC. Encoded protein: CASSFSPTGDYEQYF.

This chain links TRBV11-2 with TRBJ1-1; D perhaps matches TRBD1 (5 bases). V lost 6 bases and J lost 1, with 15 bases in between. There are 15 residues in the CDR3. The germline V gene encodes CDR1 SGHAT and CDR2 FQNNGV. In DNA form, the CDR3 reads TGTGCCAGCAGTTACTTAGAGACAGCGAACACTGAAGCTTTCTTT. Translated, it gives CASSYLETANTEAFF.

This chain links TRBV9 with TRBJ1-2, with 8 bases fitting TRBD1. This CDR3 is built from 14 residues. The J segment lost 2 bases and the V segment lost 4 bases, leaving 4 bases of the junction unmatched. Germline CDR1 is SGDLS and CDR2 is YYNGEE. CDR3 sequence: CASSHHRGNYGYTF. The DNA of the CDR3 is TGTGCCAGCAGCCATCACAGGGGGAACTATGGCTACACCTTC.